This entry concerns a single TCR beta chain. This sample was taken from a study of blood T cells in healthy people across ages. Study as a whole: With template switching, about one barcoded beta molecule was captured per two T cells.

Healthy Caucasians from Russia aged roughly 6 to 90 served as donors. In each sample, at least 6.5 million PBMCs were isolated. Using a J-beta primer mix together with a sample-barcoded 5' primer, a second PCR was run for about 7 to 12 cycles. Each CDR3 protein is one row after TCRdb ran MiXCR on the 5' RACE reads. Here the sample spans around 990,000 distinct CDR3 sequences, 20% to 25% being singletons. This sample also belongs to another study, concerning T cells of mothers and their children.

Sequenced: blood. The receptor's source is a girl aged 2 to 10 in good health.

The CDR3 region has the DNA TGTGCCAGCAGCTTGGGTCTCCTTGCCTACGAGCAGTACTTC. It translates to CASSLGLLAYEQYF. The chain employs TRBV5-6 and TRBJ2-7; D not resolved. The CDR3 length is 14 residues. Deletions cut 0 bases from V and 2 bases from J, with 9 bases between. The germline gives CDR1 SGHDT, CDR2 YYEEEE.